These 14 T cell receptor beta chains were sequenced from one sample in a study of blood T cell repertoires in COVID-19. The method was immunoSEQ multiplex PCR; TCRdb's version includes in-frame clones alone and lacks a portion of them. This table holds about 160,000 clones, more than 75% found once. The material sequenced was PBMCs or T cells enriched from blood (not recorded which). All receptors derive from a woman aged 45-65 years who had recovered from COVID-19.

V gene TRBV9 combines with J gene TRBJ1-5; 7 nucleotides agree with TRBD1. The germline V gene has CDR1 SGDLS and CDR2 YYNGEE. J was trimmed by 0 bases and V by 4 bases; bases with no gene match: 7. CDR3 length: 16 amino acids. CDR3 in amino acids: CASSPGTGVSNQPQHF. For the CDR3, the DNA is TGTGCCAGCAGCCCGGGTACAGGGGTTAGCAATCAGCCCCAGCATTTT.

CDR3 coding DNA: TGCGCCAGCAGCCAAGATCCGGGGGACCATCAGCCCCAGCATTTT. Translated: CASSQDPGDHQPQHF. This rearrangement joins TRBV4-1 to TRBJ1-5, with D possibly being TRBD1 (5 bases). Deletions cut 0 bases from V and 5 bases from J, with 11 bases between. This CDR3 is 15 amino acids long. The germline V gene has CDR1 MGHRA and CDR2 YSYEKL.

This clone appeared once. The J gene is TRBJ1-5, the V gene TRBV19; D is possibly TRBD1 (6 bases). In germline, CDR1 is LNHDA, CDR2 SQIVND (reference sequence). The CDR3 contains 13 residues. Between the trimmed V and J ends, which lost 3 bases and 7 bases, there was a span of 10 bases. This CDR3 is CASSMDRIQPQHF. CDR3 sequence (DNA): TGTGCCAGTAGTATGGACAGAATCCAGCCCCAGCATTTT. The variable domain in full, with the rest retrieved from reference TRBV19 and TRBJ1-5, is DGGITQSPKYLFRKEGQNVTLSCEQNLNHDAMYWYRQDPGQGLRLIYYSQIVNDFQKGDIAEGYSVSREKKESFPLTVTSAQKNPTAFYLCASSMDRIQPQHFGDGTRLSIL.

The J gene is TRBJ2-5, the V gene TRBV18; 9 bases map to TRBD2. With V trimmed by 3 bases and J by 3 bases, 5 bases remained unmatched. The CDR3 runs to 15 residues. Looked up from germline, CDR1 is KGHSH and CDR2 is LQKENI. CDR3 sequence reads: CASSPRGGGEETQYF. The CDR3 coding sequence is TGTGCCAGCTCACCCCGCGGGGGGGGCGAAGAGACCCAGTACTTC. The variable domain in full, with the rest retrieved from reference TRBV18 and TRBJ2-5, is NAGVMQNPRHLVRRRGQEARLRCSPMKGHSHVYWYRQLPEEGLKFMVYLQKENIIDESGMPKERFSAEFPKEGPSILRIQQVVRGDSAAYFCASSPRGGGEETQYFGPGTRLLVL.

V is TRBV7-9 and J is TRBJ2-3, with D possibly TRBD1 on 6 matching bases. Between the trimmed V and J ends, which lost 1 base and 0 bases, there was a span of 11 bases. Per germline, CDR1 SEHNR and CDR2 FQNEAQ (reference sequence). This CDR3 is 16 amino acids long. CDR3 in amino acids: CASSLVGQPSTDTQYF. CDR3 bases: TGTGCCAGCAGCTTAGTAGGACAGCCGAGCACAGATACGCAGTATTTT.

This rearrangement joins TRBV28 to TRBJ1-5; D gene ambiguous. V lost 6 bases, J lost 6 bases, and 21 bases lay in between. The CDR3 has 16 residues. Germline CDR1 MDHEN, CDR2 SYDVKM. CDR3 amino acids: CASSPIGKSGSQPQHF. The CDR3 nucleotides are TGTGCCAGCAGCCCGATCGGCAAAAGTGGGAGTCAGCCCCAGCATTTT. The whole variable domain, filled in from reference TRBV28 and TRBJ1-5, reads DVKVTQSSRYLVKRTGEKVFLECVQDMDHENMFWYRQDPGLGLRLIYFSYDVKMKEKGDIPEGYSVSREKKERFSLILESASTNQTSMYLCASSPIGKSGSQPQHFGDGTRLSIL.

The gene calls are TRBV14 and TRBJ1-6; unclear D gene. There are 14 residues in the CDR3. Germline V gene sequence: CDR1 SGHDN, CDR2 FVKESK. The ends were cut back, 2 bases at V and 7 bases at J, with 9 bases in the middle. CDR3 protein: CASSQLRVNSPLHF. The CDR3 nucleotides are TGTGCCAGCAGCCAATTGCGGGTAAATTCACCCCTCCACTTT.

The V and J genes are TRBV7-2 and TRBJ1-2; D ambiguous. The CDR3 has 13 residues. V lost 2 bases and J 7 bases, leaving 11 bases between the germline ends. Germline V gene sequence: CDR1 SGHTA, CDR2 FQGNSA. The CDR3 protein is CASSLLETAGYTF. CDR3 nucleotide sequence: TGTGCCAGCAGCTTATTGGAGACTGCTGGCTACACCTTC.

The chain has TRBV5-1 and TRBJ2-7; D is possibly TRBD2 (5 bases). This CDR3 region has 13 residues. V lost 0 bases to trimming and J lost 5 bases, with 9 bases between them. Per germline, CDR1 SGHRS and CDR2 YFSETQ. The CDR3 reads CASSLAGLDEQYF. The CDR3 DNA is TGCGCCAGCAGCTTGGCCGGACTGGACGAGCAGTACTTC.

V usage is TRBV6-5 and J usage is TRBJ2-7; TRBD1 matches 11 bases. Germline V gene sequence: CDR1 MNHEY, CDR2 SVGAGI. V was pared by 11 bases and J by 2 bases, with 8 bases of the junction left unmatched. The CDR3 runs to 14 residues. As DNA, the CDR3 is TGTGCCTGCAAACCGGACAGGGGGCCCTACGAGCAGTACTTC. Translating gives CACKPDRGPYEQYF.

The rearrangement uses TRBV27 and TRBJ2-3, with TRBD2 identical over 8 bases. With 5 bases clipped from V and 5 bases from J, the junction kept 9 bases outside the gene matches. The CDR3 has 15 residues. Germline lookup yields CDR1 MNHEY and CDR2 SMNVEV (reference sequence). The CDR3 region is CASSTRFSGEDTQYF. The CDR3 nucleotides read TGTGCCAGCAGTACACGCTTTAGCGGGGAAGATACGCAGTATTTT.

The chain couples TRBV10-1 to TRBJ2-3; 9 bases map to TRBD2. The junction had 10 bases not matched to a gene; V was cut back by 3 bases and J by 3 bases. CDR1 is WNHNN and CDR2 is SYGVQD in the germline V gene (reference sequence). The CDR3 consists of 17 residues. CDR3 nucleotides: TGCGCCAGCAGTGAACCTTACGTTAGCGGGAGTACAGATACGCAGTATTTT. Translating it yields CASSEPYVSGSTDTQYF.

The chain recombines TRBV7-2 with TRBJ2-2; D is possibly TRBD2 (6 bases). CDR3 size: 13 residues. V was pared by 6 bases and J by 7 bases, with 12 bases between. CDR1 and CDR2 from the germline V gene are SGHTA and FQGNSA. DNA of the CDR3: TGTGCCAGCAGTCGTGACGGGGGCGGGGAGCTGTTTTTT. Translation: CASSRDGGGELFF.

The sample holds a few counts of this clone. This sequence joins TRBV6-2 or TRBV6-3 and TRBJ2-7; 13 bases map to TRBD2. The CDR3 spans 20 residues. J was trimmed by 4 bases and V by 0 bases; bases with no gene match: 15. In germline, CDR1 is MNHEY, CDR2 SVGEGT. CDR3 DNA sequence: TGTGCCAGCAGTTACTCCACACTAGCGGGAGGGTCCTTCCTCCCTTACGAGCAGTACTTC. It yields the protein CASSYSTLAGGSFLPYEQYF.